This T cell receptor (beta chain) was found in a study of somatic mutations in cytotoxic T cells in rheumatoid arthritis. Study results and limitations: An increase in CD8+ clonality with age was seen in rheumatoid arthritis patients but not in healthy controls.

The table came from immunoSEQ multiplex PCR; TCRdb's copy has only in-frame clones and leaves some out. The sample lists 19,000 or so clones, about four fifths occurring once. As regards this clone: Its antigen is unidentified.

Purity of the CD4+ and CD8+ cells, isolated by positive magnetic bead selection, was checked by flow cytometry. CDR3 length equals 18 residues. Germline V CDR1 and CDR2: LGHNA, YNFKEQ. The V and J ends lost 3 bases and 8 bases, in that order; junction bases with no gene match: 10. Sequencing input: CD8+ T cells sorted from blood. The V call is TRBV4-2, the J call TRBJ2-4; 16 bases are shared with TRBD2. The sequence derives from a young man with rheumatoid arthritis. The CDR3 region is CASSHKQGTSGGADIQYF. CDR3 coding DNA: TGTGCCAGCAGCCACAAACAGGGGACTAGCGGGGGGGCGGACATTCAGTACTTC.